The 29 T cell receptor beta chains in this list originate from one sample, sequenced in a study of CD8+ T cells in alopecia areata (dated by TCRdb to between 2018 and 2020). The library was made by the immunoSEQ multiplex PCR assay. RNA was extracted from all samples and reverse transcribed into cDNA as template for TCR sequencing. TCRdb stores this immuneACCESS table with in-frame sequences only. Part of the clones is absent; in the studies checked, under half of the shortfall reflects unresolved V genes, and no reason is known for the rest. The sample includes roughly 100,000 clones, with less than 70% observed a single time. In total, the top ten clones hold about 9% of the sample. The sample consisted of CD4+ T cells sorted from blood. The receptors derive from a human donor in good health.

This sequence joins TRBV5-1 and TRBJ1-2; the D gene is possibly TRBD1 (6 bases). V lost 5 bases to trimming and J lost 9 bases, with 17 bases between them. This CDR3 has 13 amino acids. From germline, CDR1 is SGHRS and CDR2 YFSETQ. The CDR3 region is CASRQGTEDSYTF. The CDR3, as DNA: TGCGCCAGCAGGCAGGGGACGGAAGATAGCTACACCTTC.

This sequence joins TRBV29-1 and TRBJ1-1; 7 nucleotides agree with TRBD1. After removal of 7 bases from V and 1 base from J, the junction contained 6 bases not matched to a gene. The germline CDR1 and CDR2 sequences are SQVTM and ANQGSEA. This CDR3 region has 13 residues. CDR3 region: CSGMTGSNTEAFF. In DNA, the CDR3 is TGCAGCGGCATGACAGGGTCGAACACTGAAGCTTTCTTT.

The rearrangement uses TRBV6-5 and TRBJ2-7; TRBD2 aligns across 11 bases. The length of the CDR3 is 16 residues. Unmatched junction bases numbered 6, after V lost 2 bases and J lost 3 bases. Germline lookup yields CDR1 MNHEY and CDR2 SVGAGI. CDR3 sequence reads: CASSYRGTSGRYEQYF. The CDR3 region has the DNA TGTGCCAGCAGTTACCGCGGGACTAGCGGTCGCTACGAGCAGTACTTC.

CDR3 coding DNA: TGTGCCAGCAGTGATGCCGCAGGGTTAAGGAACGAGCAGTACTTC. It is translated as CASSDAAGLRNEQYF. The chain joins TRBV25-1 to TRBJ2-7; possibly TRBD1 for D (5 bases). Trimming stripped 3 bases from V and 5 bases from J, with 17 bases between. CDR3 size: 15 residues. Germline values: CDR1 MGHDK, CDR2 SYGVNS.

The sample holds a few counts of this clone. The genes are TRBV29-1 and TRBJ2-7, with 7 bases matching TRBD2. The CDR3 is made up of 14 amino acids. Trimming took 7 bases from V and 2 from J; bases not matched to a gene: 11. Germline loops: CDR1 SQVTM, CDR2 ANQGSEA. CDR3 nucleotides: TGCAGCGCGACGCGGGGGACGGGAACCTACGAGCAGTACTTC. Translating it yields CSATRGTGTYEQYF.

This chain connects TRBV29-1 to TRBJ2-3; the match to TRBD2 covers 11 bases. The CDR3 has 16 amino acids. CDR1 and CDR2 (germline): SQVTM, ANQGSEA. The J segment lost 1 base and the V segment lost 6 bases, leaving 9 bases of the junction unmatched. DNA of the CDR3: TGCAGCGTCCGGGGAATACTAGCGGGGGGCACAGATACGCAGTATTTT. Translation gives CSVRGILAGGTDTQYF.

This clone was found once. The V and J genes are TRBV6-6 and TRBJ1-2; 7 bases match TRBD1. Germline V gene sequence: CDR1 MNHNY, CDR2 SVGAGI (reference sequence). After removal of 2 bases from V and 3 bases from J, the junction contained 6 bases not matched to a gene. The CDR3 loop spans 15 amino acids. CDR3 region: CASSYPRQGHYGYTF. The CDR3 region has the DNA TGTGCCAGCAGTTACCCACGACAGGGACACTATGGCTACACCTTC.

This sequence joins TRBV4-3 and TRBJ1-1; D is unresolved. Germline V gene data show CDR1 as LGHNA and CDR2 as YSLEER. This CDR3 comprises 16 residues. V was clipped by 0 bases and J by 2 bases, with 13 bases between them. The CDR3 bases are TGCGCCAGCAGCCAAGATCGAGGTGCAACAAACACTGAAGCTTTCTTT. This codes for CASSQDRGATNTEAFF.

The gene calls are TRBV30 and TRBJ2-3; D is possibly TRBD2 (6 bases). Trimming left V 0 bases short and J 10 bases short, with 17 bases between. Germline loops: CDR1 GTSNPN, CDR2 SVGIG (reference sequence). This CDR3 comprises 14 residues. Here the CDR3 reads CAWSVGAHGGAQYF. CDR3 coding DNA: TGTGCCTGGAGTGTAGGGGCCCACGGAGGGGCGCAGTATTTT. The variable domain in full, completed from reference TRBV30 and TRBJ2-3, reads SQTIHQWPATLVQPVGSPLSLECTVEGTSNPNLYWYRQAAGRGLQLLFYSVGIGQISSEVPQNLSASRPQDRQFILSSKKLLLSDSGFYLCAWSVGAHGGAQYFGPGTRLTVL.

This chain joins TRBV6-6 and TRBJ1-4, with a tentative D call TRBD1 (6 bases). CDR3 length: 15 residues. Germline V CDR1 and CDR2: MNHNY, SVGAGI (reference sequence). The V and J ends lost 7 bases and 4 bases respectively, with 16 bases between them. The CDR3, as DNA: TGTGCCAGCACCCGACGGGGGGCGGGTAATGAAAAACTGTTTTTT. The encoded protein is CASTRRGAGNEKLFF.

The chain couples TRBV11-1 to TRBJ2-1; 7 bases are a match to TRBD1. CDR3 length equals 14 residues. The V gene's germline CDR1 is SGHAT and CDR2 FQDESV (reference sequence). V was pared by 5 bases and J by 4 bases, with 5 bases of the junction left unmatched. For the CDR3, the DNA is TGTGCCAGCAGCCCGCAGGGACAGTACAATGAGCAGTTCTTC. Translation: CASSPQGQYNEQFF.

This clone was seen more than once but under ten times. This chain connects TRBV7-6 to TRBJ1-1; D remains ambiguous. Trimming stripped 1 base from V and 8 bases from J, with 11 bases between. This CDR3 has 13 residues. Germline assignment: CDR1 SGHVS and CDR2 FNYEAQ. The CDR3 spells CASSLVLGQEAFF. The CDR3 DNA sequence: TGTGCCAGCAGCTTAGTACTCGGGCAAGAAGCTTTCTTT. The full variable domain, in which reference TRBV7-6 and TRBJ1-1 provide the parts outside the CDR3, is GAGVSQSPRYKVTKRGQDVALRCDPISGHVSLYWYRQALGQGPEFLTYFNYEAQQDKSGLPNDRFSAERPEGSISTLTIQRTEQRDSAMYRCASSLVLGQEAFFGQGTRLTVV.

The table lists this clone with a few counts. The chain links TRBV7-2 to TRBJ2-5; TRBD2 agrees at 8 bases. Looked up from germline, CDR1 is SGHTA and CDR2 is FQGNSA. V was clipped by 2 bases and J by 4 bases; unmatched bases: 6. The CDR3 has 15 amino acids. The CDR3 region has the DNA TGTGCCAGCAGCTTAAACGCGGGGGGAGGAGAGACCCAGTACTTC. This codes for CASSLNAGGGETQYF.

The chain recombines TRBV2 with TRBJ2-1; a possible D gene is TRBD1 (6 bases). Trimming took 4 bases from V and 9 from J, leaving 13 bases between them. The germline CDR1 and CDR2 sequences are SNHLY and FYNNEI. The CDR3 is made up of 13 amino acids. CDR3 loop: CASSGQGIAEQFF. The CDR3 DNA reads as TGTGCCAGCAGTGGGCAGGGGATTGCTGAGCAGTTCTTC.

The chain employs TRBV25-1 and TRBJ1-1; D might be TRBD1 (6 bases). V gave up 1 base and J gave up 1 base, with 10 bases separating them. Germline V CDR1 and CDR2: MGHDK, SYGVNS. This CDR3 contains 15 residues. This CDR3 reads CASSEWGGGNTEAFF. DNA for the CDR3: TGTGCCAGCAGTGAATGGGGAGGGGGGAACACTGAAGCTTTCTTT. Supplemented by reference TRBV25-1 and TRBJ1-1, the full variable domain reads EADIYQTPRYLVIGTGKKITLECSQTMGHDKMYWYQQDPGMELHLIHYSYGVNSTEKGDLSSESTVSRIRTEHFPLTLESARPSHTSQYLCASSEWGGGNTEAFFGQGTRLTVV.

The chain links TRBV30 to TRBJ2-7, with D possibly TRBD2 on 6 matching bases. This CDR3 comprises 14 residues. The V end was cut by 0 bases, the J end by 1 base, with 10 bases between. CDR1 and CDR2 from the germline V gene are GTSNPN and SVGIG (reference sequence). CDR3 residues: CAWSVGGSSYEQYF. Written as DNA, the CDR3 is TGTGCCTGGAGTGTAGGAGGGAGTTCCTACGAGCAGTACTTC.

The rearrangement links TRBV29-1 to TRBJ1-1; TRBD1 matches 7 bases. The CDR3 covers 20 residues. Germline CDR1 is SQVTM and CDR2 is ANQGSEA. J gave up 0 bases and V 0 bases, and 19 bases lay outside the gene matches. The CDR3 loop is CSVEDPRQTGTRLMNTEAFF. The CDR3 nucleotides read TGCAGCGTTGAAGATCCCCGCCAGACAGGGACACGGTTAATGAACACTGAAGCTTTCTTT. Looking up the rest from reference TRBV29-1 and TRBJ1-1 gives the full variable domain: SAVISQKPSRDICQRGTSLTIQCQVDSQVTMMFWYRQQPGQSLTLIATANQGSEATYESGFVIDKFPISRPNLTFSTLTVSNMSPEDSSIYLCSVEDPRQTGTRLMNTEAFFGQGTRLTVV.

V and J are TRBV2 and TRBJ2-5; D unclear. Per the germline V gene, CDR1 is SNHLY and CDR2 is FYNNEI. With 2 bases removed from V and 7 bases from J, the gap between germline ends came to 11 bases. The CDR3 consists of 13 residues. DNA for the CDR3: TGTGCCAGCAGTGAATCACCGCCGGGGACCCAGTACTTC. The encoded protein is CASSESPPGTQYF.

CDR3 region: CASSLTLGEETQYF. The CDR3 coding sequence is TGTGCCAGCAGCTTAACACTAGGGGAAGAGACCCAGTACTTC. The rearrangement links TRBV5-4 to TRBJ2-5; D may be TRBD1 or TRBD2 (5 bases each). Trimming removed 2 bases from V and 3 bases from J, with 11 bases in between. CDR1 and CDR2 from the germline V gene are SGHNT and YYREEE (reference sequence). The CDR3 consists of 14 residues. Using reference TRBV5-4 and TRBJ2-5 for the parts outside the CDR3, the full variable domain is ETGVTQSPTHLIKTRGQQVTLRCSSQSGHNTVSWYQQALGQGPQFIFQYYREEENGRGNFPPRFSGLQFPNYSSELNVNALELDDSALYLCASSLTLGEETQYFGPGTRLLVL.

In this sample, this clone turned up once. V usage is TRBV28 and J usage is TRBJ2-5; TRBD2 matches 10 bases. CDR3 length equals 14 residues. V trimming: 3 bases; J trimming: 5 bases; junction bases outside the gene matches: 3. Looked up from germline, CDR1 is MDHEN and CDR2 is SYDVKM. CDR3 region: CASSFLAGAETQYF. In nucleotides, the CDR3 is TGTGCCAGCAGTTTCCTAGCGGGGGCTGAGACCCAGTACTTC.

The V call is TRBV27, the J call TRBJ2-7, with D unclear. Germline loops: CDR1 MNHEY, CDR2 SMNVEV (reference sequence). CDR3 length: 13 residues. Trimming took off 6 bases at V and 3 bases at J, with 12 bases between the two ends. The CDR3 spells CASRSNNNYEQYF. CDR3 nucleotides: TGTGCCAGCAGGTCGAATAACAACTACGAGCAGTACTTC.

This clone was seen only once. The chain links TRBV4-2 to TRBJ2-2; no clear D. This CDR3 has 15 residues. Germline V gene lookup returns CDR1 LGHNA and CDR2 YNFKEQ. V lost 0 bases and J 9 bases, leaving 14 bases between the germline ends. DNA for the CDR3: TGTGCCAGCAGCCAAGAACAGAGGAAGACCTGGGAGCTGTTTTTT. It is translated as CASSQEQRKTWELFF.

The chain is built from TRBV7-2 and TRBJ2-1, with D hard to call. The CDR3 consists of 13 residues. Trimming took 8 bases from V and 4 from J, leaving 12 bases between them. Germline-derived CDR1 and CDR2 are SGHTA and FQGNSA. Here the CDR3 DNA reads TGTGCCAGCGTATCACAAGATTACAATGAGCAGTTCTTC. This gives the protein CASVSQDYNEQFF. The entire variable domain, with the rest obtained from reference TRBV7-2 and TRBJ2-1, is as follows: GAGVSQSPSNKVTEKGKDVELRCDPISGHTALYWYRQSLGQGLEFLIYFQGNSAPDKSGLPSDRFSAERTGGSVSTLTIQRTQQEDSAVYLCASVSQDYNEQFFGPGTRLTVL.

The CDR3 DNA follows: TGTGCCAGCAGCTTGGGGCTAGCGGGGGGCTACGAGCAGTACTTC. This gives the protein CASSLGLAGGYEQYF. V gene TRBV5-4 combines with J gene TRBJ2-7; TRBD2 agrees at 11 bases. V gave up 0 bases and J gave up 3 bases; unmatched junction bases: 2. There are 15 residues in the CDR3. Per germline, CDR1 SGHNT and CDR2 YYREEE (reference sequence).

V usage is TRBV28 and J usage is TRBJ2-7, with 7 bases aligning to TRBD2. The junction had 7 bases not matched to a gene; V was cut back by 9 bases and J by 2 bases. CDR1 MDHEN and CDR2 SYDVKM come from the germline V gene. The CDR3 contains 13 residues. In nucleotides, the CDR3 is TGTGCCAGTCGCGCGGGGAGGGCCTACGAGCAGTACTTC. Translation: CASRAGRAYEQYF.

The chain combines TRBV30 with TRBJ2-7, with D unclear. The CDR3 spans 15 residues. Trimming took off 2 bases at V and 0 bases at J, with 14 bases between the two ends. Germline assignment: CDR1 GTSNPN and CDR2 SVGIG (reference sequence). The CDR3 nucleotides are TGTGCCTGGAGTAGGGATGGGTTAAGCTCCTACGAGCAGTACTTC. Translation: CAWSRDGLSSYEQYF.

The J gene is TRBJ2-1, the V gene TRBV11-2, with D possibly TRBD1 on 5 matching bases. Germline lookup yields CDR1 SGHAT and CDR2 FQNNGV. There are 14 residues in the CDR3. V lost 5 bases and J 3 bases, leaving 11 bases between the germline ends. CDR3 in DNA: TGTGCCAGCAGCCCCAGACAGAGCTACAATGAGCAGTTCTTC. As protein: CASSPRQSYNEQFF. The full variable domain, its missing parts supplied by reference TRBV11-2 and TRBJ2-1, is EAGVAQSPRYKIIEKRQSVAFWCNPISGHATLYWYQQILGQGPKLLIQFQNNGVVDDSQLPKDRFSAERLKGVDSTLKIQPAKLEDSAVYLCASSPRQSYNEQFFGPGTRLTVL.

This clone was seen only a few times. The genes are TRBV4-3 and TRBJ2-2; no definite D call. V shed 2 bases and J shed 8 bases, with 9 bases lying between them. This CDR3 comprises 13 residues. Germline V gives CDR1 LGHNA, CDR2 YSLEER. The CDR3 DNA reads as TGCGCCAGCAGCCAAACGCAAAAGGGGGAGCTGTTTTTT. Amino acid sequence: CASSQTQKGELFF.

This chain uses TRBV4-2 with TRBJ1-1; tentatively, D is TRBD1 (6 bases). V shed 2 bases and J shed 2 bases, with 12 bases lying between them. CDR1 and CDR2 from the germline V gene are LGHNA and YNFKEQ. The CDR3 is made up of 15 amino acids. For the CDR3, the DNA is TGTGCCAGCAGCCAAAAAGGGGGGGGTAACACTGAAGCTTTCTTT. It is translated as CASSQKGGGNTEAFF.